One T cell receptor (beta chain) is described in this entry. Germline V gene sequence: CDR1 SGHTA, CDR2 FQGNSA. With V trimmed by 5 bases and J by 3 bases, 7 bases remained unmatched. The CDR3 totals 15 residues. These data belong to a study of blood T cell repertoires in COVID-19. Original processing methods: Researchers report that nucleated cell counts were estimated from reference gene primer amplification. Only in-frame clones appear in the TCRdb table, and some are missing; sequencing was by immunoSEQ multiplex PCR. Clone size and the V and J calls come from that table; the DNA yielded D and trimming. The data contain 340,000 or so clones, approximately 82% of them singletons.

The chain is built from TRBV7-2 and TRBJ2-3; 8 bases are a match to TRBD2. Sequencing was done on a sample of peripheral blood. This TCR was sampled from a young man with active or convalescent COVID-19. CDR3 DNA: TGTGCCAGCAGCCCCCCCGCGGGGGGAACAGATACGCAGTATTTT. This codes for CASSPPAGGTDTQYF.